The 2 T cell receptor beta chains below were found in one sample sequenced in a study of preoperative IRX-2 immunotherapy in early breast cancer. TCRdb's table, derived via immunoSEQ multiplex PCR, lists solely in-frame clones and lacks some. The data contain 35,000 to 45,000 clones, around four fifths of them singletons. The treatment denotes: preoperative locoregional IRX-2 cytokine immunotherapy. This specimen consisted of lymph node tissue, obtained after IRX-2 immunotherapy. The receptors shown here come from a human donor with breast cancer.

J is TRBJ1-1 and V is TRBV6-8; TRBD1 aligns across 7 bases. V lost 9 bases and J lost 3; bases outside the gene matches: 13. From germline, CDR1 is MNHGY and CDR2 SAAAGT. The CDR3 runs to 15 residues. CDR3 DNA: TGTGCCAGTAGTGCCCGACAGGGTGGGGACACTGAAGCTTTCTTT. Its translation: CASSARQGGDTEAFF.

The chain carries TRBV11-3 and TRBJ2-3; 9 bases agree with TRBD2. The J segment lost 4 bases and the V segment lost 3 bases, leaving 8 bases of the junction unmatched. The germline CDR1 and CDR2 sequences are SGHNT and YENEEA. The CDR3 runs to 16 residues. The CDR3 region has the DNA TGTGCCAGCAGCTTGGGTAGCGGGGGAGAGGCAGATACGCAGTATTTT. Its protein is CASSLGSGGEADTQYF.